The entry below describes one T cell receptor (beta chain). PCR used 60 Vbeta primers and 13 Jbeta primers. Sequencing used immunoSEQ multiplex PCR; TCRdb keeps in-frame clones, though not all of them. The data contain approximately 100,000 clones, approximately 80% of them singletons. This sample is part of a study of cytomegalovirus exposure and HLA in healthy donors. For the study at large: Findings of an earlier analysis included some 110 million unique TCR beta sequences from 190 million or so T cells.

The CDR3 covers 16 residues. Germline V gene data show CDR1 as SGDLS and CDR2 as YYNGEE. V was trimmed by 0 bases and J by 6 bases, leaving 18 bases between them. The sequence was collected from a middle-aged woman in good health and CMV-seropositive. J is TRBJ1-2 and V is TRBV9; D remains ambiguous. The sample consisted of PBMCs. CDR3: CASSVAADHTSNGYTF. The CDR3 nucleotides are TGTGCCAGCAGCGTAGCGGCGGATCACACCTCAAATGGCTACACCTTC.